This TCR beta chain was captured by sequencing in a study of molecular identifiers for immune sequencing clone quantification. Regarding the study as a whole: Sharing of a barcode by identical TCR molecules could cause highly expanded clone sizes to be underestimated.

There are 15 residues in the CDR3. From germline, CDR1 is SGDLS and CDR2 YYNGEE. Using its own MiXCR run on the PCR reads, TCRdb lists one record per CDR3 protein. Of about 640,000 distinct CDR3 sequences in the sample, 20% are singletons; the top ten hold under 0.95%. Concerning this clonotype itself: The antigen remains undetermined. Its ends do not fully match the called genes, so a read error is possible.

This sequence joins TRBV9 and TRBJ1-4; unclear D gene. The material sequenced was naive CD8+ T cells from blood, with Jurkat cell RNA spiked in. The subset was: FACS-sorted CD8+CD4-CCR7+CD45RA+ naive T cells. This clonotype was obtained from a human donor in good health. Some libraries in this study had Jurkat cell RNA spiked in. CDR3 loop: CASSQSSRFGERLFF. The CDR3 bases are TGTGCCAGCAGCCAATCGTCGAGATTTGGGGAAAGACTGTTTTTT. The full variable domain, with the rest looked up from reference TRBV9 and TRBJ1-4, is DSGVTQTPKHLITATGQRVTLRCSPRSGDLSVYWYQQSLDQGLQFLIQYYNGEERAKGNILERFSAQQFPDLHSELNLSSLELGDSALYFCASSQSSRFGERLFFGSGTQLSVL.